This T cell receptor beta chain was found in a study of CD8+ T cells in alopecia areata. The treatment was: oral pan-JAK inhibitor, 5-10 mg twice daily. On this clone: The antigen is unknown.

V lost 4 bases and J lost 1, with 14 bases in between. This CDR3 is 15 amino acids long. The germline CDR1 and CDR2 sequences are SGHRS and YFSETQ. Study-wide results and limits: Tofacitinib yielded significantly lower scalp clonality and fewer expanded CD8+ clones among the top 100.

cDNA prepared by RNA extraction and subsequent reverse transcription served as the template for sequencing. The protocol was immunoSEQ multiplex PCR, while the TCRdb copy is restricted to in-frame clones and leaves out a portion. The table has about 220,000 clones, about 50% seen once. The chain joins TRBV5-1 to TRBJ1-1; the D is unclear. This specimen consisted of CD4+ T cells sorted from blood, obtained at week 4, from a patient treated with tofacitinib. The receptor's source is a human donor with alopecia areata. For the CDR3, the DNA is TGCGCCAGCAGCCCCCGAGGCCTAAAGAACACTGAAGCTTTCTTT. Translated, it gives CASSPRGLKNTEAFF.